The rows below give T cell receptor beta chains drawn from one sample of a study of technical replicates of blood from a handful of donors. Repertoires were generated with immunoSEQ multiplex PCR, while TCRdb's copy carries only in-frame clones and drops some. The repertoire holds 75,000 or so clones, with about 92% as singletons. Sequencing was performed on T cells isolated from PBMCs. The source of these receptors is a human donor in good health. CDR3s include the opening cysteine and the closing phenylalanine or tryptophan. The D gene is left open where the match is weak. Some rows mark clone size as missing; the rest say once, few, many or name a class of expanded clone.

TRBV6-5,TRBJ2-7,TRBD1,-,CASSSPAGGSDEQYF,TGTGCCAGCAGTTCGCCCGCAGGGGGAAGCGACGAGCAGTACTTC
TRBV5-8,TRBJ2-7,TRBD2,-,CASSSGTSGSNEQYF,TGTGCCAGCAGCTCGGGGACTAGCGGGAGTAACGAGCAGTACTTC
TRBV28,TRBJ2-3,-,-,CASSTVSTDTQYF,TGTGCCAGCAGTACAGTCAGCACAGATACGCAGTATTTT
TRBV27,TRBJ1-5,TRBD1,once,CASSFRTGAYQPQHF,TGTGCCAGCAGTTTCCGGACAGGGGCTTATCAGCCCCAGCATTTT
TRBV20-1,TRBJ1-2,-,-,CSASNNYGYTF,TGCAGTGCTAGTAATAACTATGGCTACACCTTC
TRBV6-5,TRBJ1-1,-,-,CASSLLLGGGTEAFF,TGTGCCAGCAGCCTCCTCCTGGGGGGAGGCACTGAAGCTTTCTTT
TRBV27,TRBJ1-1,TRBD1,-,CASADRVNTEAFF,TGTGCCAGCGCGGACAGGGTGAACACTGAAGCTTTCTTT
TRBV5-1,TRBJ1-2,-,-,CASSLAYGGVGYTF,TGCGCCAGCAGCTTGGCATATGGAGGGGTCGGCTACACCTTC
TRBV7-2,TRBJ2-7,TRBD2,-,CASSLWTSGGTYYYEQYF,TGTGCCAGCAGCCTTTGGACTAGCGGAGGAACCTACTACTACGAGCAGTACTTC
TRBV7-2,TRBJ2-1,TRBD2,-,CASSSERGSYNEQFF,TGTGCCAGCAGCTCCGAGCGGGGATCCTACAATGAGCAGTTCTTC
TRBV13,TRBJ2-1,-,-,CASSLVVGLYNEQFF,TGTGCCAGCAGCTTAGTCGTGGGCCTCTACAATGAGCAGTTCTTC
TRBV10-3,TRBJ2-7,-,-,CAIEAGSRYEQYF,TGTGCCATCGAGGCCGGGAGTAGGTACGAGCAGTACTTC
TRBV28,TRBJ1-5,-,-,CASSSRTGQPQHF,TGTGCCAGCAGTTCCCGGACGGGACAGCCCCAGCATTTT
TRBV4-1,TRBJ2-1,TRBD2,-,CASSLRGVNEQFF,TGCGCCAGCAGCCTCCGGGGGGTAAATGAGCAGTTCTTC
TRBV30,TRBJ1-5,-,-,CAWSMWDGGTPQHF,TGTGCCTGGAGTATGTGGGACGGAGGGACGCCCCAGCATTTT
TRBV19,TRBJ2-7,TRBD2,-,CASSAGEGYEQYF,TGTGCCAGTAGTGCGGGGGAGGGATACGAGCAGTACTTC
TRBV10-3,TRBJ2-3,-,-,CAISLARGDTQYF,TGTGCCATCAGTCTAGCGAGAGGAGATACGCAGTATTTT
TRBV27,TRBJ2-3,-,-,CASSLSRGDTQYF,TGTGCCAGCAGTTTATCGCGGGGAGATACGCAGTATTTT
TRBV6-5,TRBJ2-7,TRBD1,once,CASSPYRGHNEQYF,TGTGCCAGCAGTCCTTACAGGGGGCACAACGAGCAGTACTTC
TRBV9,TRBJ1-2,TRBD1,-,CASSVDRGGQGYGYTF,TGTGCCAGCAGCGTAGATAGGGGGGGACAGGGGTACGGCTACACCTTC
TRBV5-1,TRBJ2-1,TRBD2,once,CASSQGLAGETYEQFF,TGCGCCAGCAGCCAAGGACTAGCGGGAGAGACGTATGAGCAGTTCTTC
TRBV6-6,TRBJ2-2,TRBD2,-,CASSYWTSGGVGELFF,TGTGCCAGCAGTTACTGGACTAGCGGAGGGGTCGGGGAGCTGTTTTTT
TRBV9,TRBJ2-2,-,-,CASSVGGTNTGELFF,TGTGCCAGCAGCGTAGGAGGCACAAACACCGGGGAGCTGTTTTTT
TRBV4-3,TRBJ2-7,-,-,CASSQDHGSFYEQYF,TGCGCCAGCAGCCAAGATCACGGGAGCTTCTACGAGCAGTACTTC
TRBV11-2,TRBJ2-1,TRBD2,-,CASSFHLSGAYNEQFF,TGTGCCAGCAGCTTCCATCTAAGCGGGGCCTACAATGAGCAGTTCTTC
TRBV4-1,TRBJ2-1,-,-,CASSHPPRPHEQFF,TGCGCCAGCAGCCACCCTCCGAGGCCCCATGAGCAGTTCTTC
TRBV6-6,TRBJ1-4,TRBD1,-,CASSFGTGLNEKLFF,TGTGCCAGCAGCTTCGGGACAGGGCTTAATGAAAAACTGTTTTTT
TRBV6-5,TRBJ2-2,TRBD1,-,CASRMTGANTGELFF,TGTGCCAGCAGAATGACAGGGGCGAACACCGGGGAGCTGTTTTTT
TRBV7-2,TRBJ2-7,TRBD2,-,CASSLLSWLAGVPTTF,TGTGCCAGCAGCTTATTGTCGTGGCTAGCGGGAGTCCCAACCACCTTC